A single sample gave rise to the 32 T cell receptor beta chains below, sequenced in a study of shared clonotypes between healthy human individuals. Here immunoSEQ multiplex PCR was the method, and the copy in TCRdb shows in-frame clones only, minus some. The sample has about a million clones; approximately 80% are singletons. Sample: memory CD4+ T cells from PBMCs. Subset meaning: CD45RA-negative fraction. These receptors were obtained from a young man in good health. Some clones in this sample may be carry-over from other donors' samples.

The chain employs TRBV5-4 and TRBJ2-1; the D is unclear. Between the trimmed V and J ends, which lost 1 base and 6 bases, there was a span of 8 bases. Germline V CDR1 and CDR2: SGHNT, YYREEE (reference sequence). This CDR3 has 13 residues. DNA of the CDR3: TGTGCCAGCAGCTTGTATGCGAGCAATGAGCAGTTCTTC. Residues: CASSLYASNEQFF.

The V and J genes are TRBV14 and TRBJ1-6, with D possibly TRBD1 on 6 matching bases. The CDR3 contains 18 residues. The V gene lost 0 bases and the J gene lost 9 bases, with 21 bases spanning the gap. Germline lookup yields CDR1 SGHDN and CDR2 FVKESK. The CDR3 DNA reads as TGTGCCAGCAGCCAAGATCTCGGGGGGGGCGCAGGGAGTTCACCCCTCCACTTT. As protein: CASSQDLGGGAGSSPLHF.

The chain carries TRBV2 and TRBJ2-2; TRBD2 is a possible D gene (6 bases). CDR3 length: 16 amino acids. Per germline, CDR1 SNHLY and CDR2 FYNNEI. With 2 bases removed from V and 6 bases from J, the gap between germline ends came to 16 bases. In nucleotides, the CDR3 is TGTGCCAGCAGTGAACTGGCGGGGACGAAGGCCGGGGAGCTGTTTTTT. It codes for CASSELAGTKAGELFF.

This clone has only one observation. The CDR3 loop reads CAWISVGNTIYF. The CDR3 coding sequence is TGTGCCTGGATTAGTGTCGGAAACACCATATATTTT. The chain employs TRBV30 and TRBJ1-3; no definite D call. Trimming removed 4 bases at V and 4 bases at J, with 8 bases between. Looked up from germline, CDR1 is GTSNPN and CDR2 is SVGIG (reference sequence). This CDR3 has 12 amino acids.

The chain links TRBV7-8 to TRBJ1-1; D remains unclear. V was clipped by 1 base and J by 1 base, with 10 bases between them. This CDR3 contains 15 residues. Germline values: CDR1 SGHVS, CDR2 FQNEAQ. The CDR3 region has the DNA TGTGCCAGCAGCTTAGGGGGTGGAGCGAACACTGAAGCTTTCTTT. This translates into CASSLGGGANTEAFF.

This clone was observed once. The chain couples TRBV29-1 to TRBJ1-4; perhaps TRBD1 as D (6 bases). The CDR3 contains 14 residues. The germline V and J ends were trimmed by 6 bases and 4 bases, with 15 bases remaining between them. Germline V gene data show CDR1 as SQVTM and CDR2 as ANQGSEA. The CDR3 loop is CSVAQDSLNEKLFF. The DNA of the CDR3 is TGCAGCGTCGCCCAGGACAGCCTTAATGAAAAACTGTTTTTT.

The V and J genes are TRBV18 and TRBJ1-1; TRBD1 is a possible D gene (5 bases). CDR1 and CDR2 from the germline V gene are KGHSH and LQKENI. V was trimmed by 0 bases and J by 5 bases, leaving 10 bases between them. The CDR3 runs to 14 residues. CDR3 protein: CASSPPLGETEAFF. CDR3 bases: TGTGCCAGCTCACCACCATTAGGGGAAACTGAAGCTTTCTTT.

This chain uses TRBV7-9 with TRBJ2-2; possible D gene TRBD2, 5 bases. Germline values: CDR1 SEHNR, CDR2 FQNEAQ (reference sequence). The CDR3 has 15 residues. Trimming shortened V by 5 bases and J by 1 base, and 11 bases separated the two germline ends. This CDR3 is CASSPGIGNTGELFF. The DNA of the CDR3 is TGTGCCAGCAGCCCGGGGATAGGGAACACCGGGGAGCTGTTTTTT.

This rearrangement joins TRBV7-9 to TRBJ1-3; D is unclear. The CDR3 totals 15 residues. V lost 4 bases, J lost 0 bases, and 10 bases lay in between. Germline V CDR1 and CDR2: SEHNR, FQNEAQ (reference sequence). In DNA form, the CDR3 reads TGTGCCAGCAGCTCCATCGGGTACTCTGGAAACACCATATATTTT. Protein sequence: CASSSIGYSGNTIYF.

CDR3 loop: CAISEVASNQPQHF. In DNA form, the CDR3 reads TGTGCCATCAGTGAGGTAGCCAGCAATCAGCCCCAGCATTTT. V and J are TRBV10-3 and TRBJ1-5, with D unclear. The length of the CDR3 is 14 residues. Germline CDR1 reads ENHRY; CDR2 reads SYGVKD. With 2 bases removed from V and 1 base from J, the gap between germline ends came to 6 bases.

This chain connects TRBV5-1 to TRBJ2-5; D uncertain. Trimming shortened V by 0 bases and J by 1 base, and 13 bases separated the two germline ends. Germline V gives CDR1 SGHRS, CDR2 YFSETQ. The CDR3 has 16 amino acids. Here the CDR3 reads CASSLAWGFGQETQYF. DNA of the CDR3: TGCGCCAGCAGCTTGGCCTGGGGATTCGGCCAAGAGACCCAGTACTTC. Based on the CDR3 plus reference TRBV5-1 and TRBJ2-5, the full variable domain is KAGVTQTPRYLIKTRGQQVTLSCSPISGHRSVSWYQQTPGQGLQFLFEYFSETQRNKGNFPGRFSGRQFSNSRSEMNVSTLELGDSALYLCASSLAWGFGQETQYFGPGTRLLVL.

This clone came up once. Other DNA sequences of this sample code for an identical CDR3. V and J are TRBV6-9 and TRBJ1-5; 9 positions agree with TRBD1. The J segment lost 4 bases and the V segment lost 7 bases, leaving 11 bases of the junction unmatched. This CDR3 is 16 amino acids long. Germline loops: CDR1 MNHGY, CDR2 SVAAGI. CDR3 in amino acids: CASNERQGGGNQPQHF. In nucleotides, the CDR3 is TGTGCCAGCAACGAACGACAGGGGGGAGGAAATCAGCCCCAGCATTTT.

This sequence joins TRBV28 and TRBJ2-3, with TRBD1 matching 9 bases. The CDR3 totals 16 residues. From germline, CDR1 is MDHEN and CDR2 SYDVKM. Trimming removed 2 bases from V and 3 bases from J; junction bases left unmatched: 6. CDR3 sequence (DNA): TGTGCCAGCAGTTTACCGACAGGGGGTGCAACAGATACGCAGTATTTT. Protein product: CASSLPTGGATDTQYF.

This clone was detected only once. The chain links TRBV2 to TRBJ1-4, with D perhaps matching TRBD1 (5 bases). The V end lost 6 bases, the J end lost 5 bases, and 19 bases lay between the germline ends. The germline V gene has CDR1 SNHLY and CDR2 FYNNEI. The CDR3 spans 16 residues. CDR3 sequence (DNA): TGTGCCAGCAGGACCGACCGGGGCCCAGGCAATGAAAAACTGTTTTTT. This gives the protein CASRTDRGPGNEKLFF.

This clone was seen only a few times. The V and J genes are TRBV5-4 and TRBJ1-4; TRBD1 agrees at 8 bases. In germline, CDR1 is SGHNT, CDR2 YYREEE (reference sequence). The CDR3 loop spans 17 amino acids. The junction had 14 bases not matched to a gene; V was cut back by 4 bases and J by 6 bases. CDR3 nucleotide sequence: TGTGCCAGCAGCGCGGGACAGGCTCTTGGGTTGGATGAAAAACTGTTTTTT. This codes for CASSAGQALGLDEKLFF. The full variable domain, in which reference TRBV5-4 and TRBJ1-4 provide the parts outside the CDR3, is ETGVTQSPTHLIKTRGQQVTLRCSSQSGHNTVSWYQQALGQGPQFIFQYYREEENGRGNFPPRFSGLQFPNYSSELNVNALELDDSALYLCASSAGQALGLDEKLFFGSGTQLSVL.

The chain uses TRBV9 and TRBJ2-4; 14 bases are shared with TRBD2. There are 14 residues in the CDR3. V was clipped by 4 bases and J by 8 bases; unmatched bases: 2. Germline V CDR1 and CDR2: SGDLS, YYNGEE. The CDR3 region is CASSPGLAGDIQYF. The CDR3 DNA follows: TGTGCCAGCAGCCCGGGACTAGCGGGGGACATTCAGTACTTC.

The V call is TRBV6-5, the J call TRBJ1-2; D is uncertain. This CDR3 has 14 residues. V shed 5 bases and J shed 3 bases, with 13 bases lying between them. Germline assignment: CDR1 MNHEY and CDR2 SVGAGI. CDR3 DNA: TGTGCCAGCAGTGGCGGACGGGAATACTATGGCTACACCTTC. It codes for CASSGGREYYGYTF.

The CDR3 DNA sequence: TGTGCCAGCAGTTCTACGGGGGCGGCTGGCTACACCTTC. Encoded protein: CASSSTGAAGYTF. J is TRBJ1-2 and V is TRBV28; perhaps TRBD1 as D (6 bases). Germline-derived CDR1 and CDR2 are MDHEN and SYDVKM. Trimming took 4 bases from V and 7 from J, leaving 13 bases between them. This CDR3 spans 13 amino acids.

This clone was picked up one time. J is TRBJ2-6 and V is TRBV30, with D hard to call. The germline V gene has CDR1 GTSNPN and CDR2 SVGIG (reference sequence). This CDR3 comprises 13 residues. Trimming removed 3 bases at V and 4 bases at J, with 7 bases between. In nucleotides, the CDR3 is TGTGCCTGGAGGCTACCGGGGGCCAACGTCCTGACTTTC. This encodes CAWRLPGANVLTF.

Details on this clone: One end of the junction varies from germline; a read error may be responsible. The rearrangement joins TRBV4-1 to TRBJ1-2; 8 nucleotides agree with TRBD1. The V gene's germline CDR1 is MGHRA and CDR2 YSYEKL. This CDR3 region has 12 residues. The CDR3 nucleotides are TGTGCCAGCAGGCAAACAACAGGGGGTCACACCTTC. Its protein is CASRQTTGGHTF.

J is TRBJ1-5 and V is TRBV6-1, with D unclear. V was pared by 1 base and J by 7 bases, with 17 bases between. CDR1 is MNHNS, CDR2 SASEGT, per germline. This CDR3 contains 16 residues. The CDR3 DNA reads as TGTGCCAGCAGTGAAGTCCATTGGGCTTCACGCCAGCCCCAGCATTTT. This gives the protein CASSEVHWASRQPQHF.

This sequence joins TRBV5-4 and TRBJ2-1, with TRBD2 identical over 9 bases. The V gene's germline CDR1 is SGHNT and CDR2 YYREEE (reference sequence). The CDR3 is 15 amino acids. The trim removed 0 bases at V and 5 bases at J, leaving 3 bases unmatched. The CDR3, as DNA: TGTGCCAGCAGCTTGGATAGCGGGAGTAACAATGAGCAGTTCTTC. It yields the protein CASSLDSGSNNEQFF.

The chain has TRBV5-1 and TRBJ2-1; D unclear. V lost 1 base, J lost 5 bases, and 13 bases lay in between. CDR1 is SGHRS, CDR2 YFSETQ, per germline. The CDR3 runs to 15 residues. The CDR3 here is CASSLTGSKNNEQFF. The CDR3, as DNA: TGCGCCAGCAGCTTGACCGGATCCAAAAACAATGAGCAGTTCTTC.

The chain couples TRBV4-2 to TRBJ2-3, with 11 bases matching TRBD2. The CDR3 totals 17 residues. J gave up 0 bases and V 0 bases, and 2 bases lay outside the gene matches. Looked up from germline, CDR1 is LGHNA and CDR2 is YNFKEQ. CDR3 protein: CASSQDPSGGSTDTQYF. The CDR3 region has the DNA TGTGCCAGCAGCCAAGACCCTAGCGGGGGGAGCACAGATACGCAGTATTTT.

In regard to this clone: Additional DNA sequences in this sample encode the identical CDR3. The gene calls are TRBV27 and TRBJ1-4, with 8 bases aligning to TRBD1. The CDR3 is made up of 14 amino acids. Trimming removed 3 bases from V and 8 bases from J; junction bases left unmatched: 5. Germline V gene lookup returns CDR1 MNHEY and CDR2 SMNVEV (reference sequence). As DNA, the CDR3 is TGTGCCAGCAGTTTCCAGGGGGCTGGGGAAAAACTGTTTTTT. This translates into CASSFQGAGEKLFF.

This clone was observed a few times. This sequence joins TRBV2 and TRBJ2-1; D may match TRBD1 or TRBD2 (5 bases each). The CDR3 runs to 16 residues. Germline V CDR1 and CDR2: SNHLY, FYNNEI. V was trimmed by 6 bases and J by 7 bases, leaving 22 bases between them. The CDR3 bases are TGTGCCAGCAGCGCCGAAATGCTTAGGGACCGGAATGAGCAGTTCTTC. Amino acid sequence: CASSAEMLRDRNEQFF.

The chain joins TRBV18 to TRBJ1-1; possible D gene TRBD1, 5 bases. The CDR3 is 14 amino acids. From germline, CDR1 is KGHSH and CDR2 LQKENI. Trimming stripped 4 bases from V and 7 bases from J, with 16 bases between. CDR3 coding DNA: TGTGCCAGCTCACGGGCGGGGGGAGACAGTGAAGCTTTCTTT. Its translation: CASSRAGGDSEAFF.

The rearrangement joins TRBV6-1 to TRBJ2-1; D is unresolved. There are 13 residues in the CDR3. Germline assignment: CDR1 MNHNS and CDR2 SASEGT. V dropped 2 bases and J dropped 13 bases, with 15 bases sitting between them. The CDR3 coding sequence is TGTGCCAGCAGTGAATCTGGCAGGCAAAGCCAGTTCTTC. This gives the protein CASSESGRQSQFF.

The V and J genes are TRBV2 and TRBJ1-2; D is unclear. V lost 5 bases and J 2 bases, leaving 6 bases between the germline ends. There are 12 residues in the CDR3. Germline-derived CDR1 and CDR2 are SNHLY and FYNNEI. CDR3 sequence: CASSLDNYGYTF. DNA for the CDR3: TGTGCCAGCAGTCTTGACAACTATGGCTACACCTTC.

This sequence joins TRBV12-5 and TRBJ1-5, with D unclear. The V end was cut by 6 bases, the J end by 4 bases, with 16 bases between. The V gene's germline CDR1 is LGHNT and CDR2 FRNRAP. This CDR3 contains 15 residues. For the CDR3, the DNA is TGTGCTAGTGGGCCCGAGGAGGGAACTAATCAGCCCCAGCATTTT. Translated, it gives CASGPEEGTNQPQHF.

V usage is TRBV12-5 and J usage is TRBJ2-5, with D possibly matching TRBD1 (5 bases). CDR3 size: 18 residues. The germline V gene has CDR1 LGHNT and CDR2 FRNRAP. Trimming removed 0 bases at V and 3 bases at J, with 20 bases between. CDR3 DNA sequence: TGTGCTAGTGGTTTGGTAAATATGTCAGGGCGTTATGAAGAGACCCAGTACTTC. Protein product: CASGLVNMSGRYEETQYF.

Note on this clone: The same CDR3 arises from other DNA sequences in this sample as well. The rearrangement uses TRBV29-1 and TRBJ2-1, with TRBD2 identical over 8 bases. Per the germline V gene, CDR1 is SQVTM and CDR2 is ANQGSEA. This CDR3 spans 13 amino acids. V was pared by 3 bases and J by 6 bases, with 4 bases of the junction left unmatched. DNA of the CDR3: TGCAGCGTTGAGAGCGGGAGAGGCAATGAGCAGTTCTTC. This sequence encodes CSVESGRGNEQFF.